This T cell receptor beta chain stems from a study of identical twins. Whole-study findings and limits: Among out-of-frame alpha sequences shared by twins, low generation probability occurred in excess. Conclusions leaned on cross-sectional statistical analysis and did not track the same donors over time.

The cDNA had a unique molecular identifier and a template-switch universal primer site. Each CDR3 protein gets one entry after TCRdb re-called the 5' RACE reads with MiXCR. The table records about 720,000 distinct CDR3 sequences, approximately 18% of them present only once. This clonotype occurred many times. Its antigen is still unknown. Germline V CDR1 and CDR2: SGHVS, FNYEAQ. V shed 3 bases and J shed 6 bases, with 21 bases lying between them. The CDR3 covers 17 residues. This sample also belongs to another study, concerning T cells expressing NK-cell markers.

The receptor's source is a woman between 18 and 29 years old in good health. The V call is TRBV7-6, the J call TRBJ2-4, with a tentative D call TRBD1 (6 bases). The specimen was PBMCs. The DNA of the CDR3 is TGTGCCAGCAGCTTGAATACCCCCCAGGGGTTGGGAAACATTCAGTACTTC. This gives the protein CASSLNTPQGLGNIQYF. The full variable domain, completed using reference TRBV7-6 and TRBJ2-4, is GAGVSQSPRYKVTKRGQDVALRCDPISGHVSLYWYRQALGQGPEFLTYFNYEAQQDKSGLPNDRFSAERPEGSISTLTIQRTEQRDSAMYRCASSLNTPQGLGNIQYFGAGTRLSVL.